This T cell receptor beta chain was documented in a study of T cell responses to AZD1222 COVID-19 vaccine. TCRdb's table, derived via immunoSEQ multiplex PCR, lists solely in-frame clones and lacks some. The table shows 95,000 to 150,000 clones, with around 92% occurring only once. Of note for this clone: Its specificity is not known. The sample has other DNA sequences that encode this CDR3 too.

General study points: The study reported that nearly half of spike-specific TCRs target unmutated variant regions. Elevations in Spike-specific TCR breadth and depth followed administration of two AZD1222 doses. Just six people given AZD1222 tested seropositive at baseline. Donors were largely white British and mainly female; clonal diversity was possibly underestimated.

This CDR3 has 15 residues. Germline assignment: CDR1 MNHNY and CDR2 SVGAGI (reference sequence). Trimming took off 6 bases at V and 8 bases at J, with 20 bases between the two ends. This TCR was recovered from an adult in good health. The chain couples TRBV6-6 to TRBJ2-1, with D tentatively TRBD2 (5 bases). The sequences come from peripheral blood, collected on day 0 of AZD1222 vaccination. Here the CDR3 reads CASRSPFRRLDEQFF. CDR3 nucleotides: TGTGCCAGCAGATCTCCTTTCAGGAGGCTCGATGAGCAGTTCTTC.